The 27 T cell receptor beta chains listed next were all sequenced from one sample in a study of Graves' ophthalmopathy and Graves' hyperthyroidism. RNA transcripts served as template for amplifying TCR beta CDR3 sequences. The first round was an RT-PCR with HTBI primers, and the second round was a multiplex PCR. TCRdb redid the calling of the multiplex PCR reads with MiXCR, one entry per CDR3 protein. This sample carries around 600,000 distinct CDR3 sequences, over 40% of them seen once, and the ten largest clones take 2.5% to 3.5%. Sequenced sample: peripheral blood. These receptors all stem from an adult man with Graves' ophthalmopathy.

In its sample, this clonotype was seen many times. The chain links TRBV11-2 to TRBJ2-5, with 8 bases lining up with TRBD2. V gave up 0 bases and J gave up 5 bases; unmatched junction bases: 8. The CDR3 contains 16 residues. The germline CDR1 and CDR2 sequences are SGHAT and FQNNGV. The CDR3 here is CASSLDGGGLAETQYF. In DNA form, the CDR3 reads TGTGCCAGCAGCTTAGACGGCGGCGGACTAGCCGAGACCCAGTACTTC.

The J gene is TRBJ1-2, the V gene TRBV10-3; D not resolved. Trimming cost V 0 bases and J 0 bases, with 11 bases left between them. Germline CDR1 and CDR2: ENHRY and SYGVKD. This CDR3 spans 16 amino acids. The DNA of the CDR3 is TGTGCCATCAGTGAGTCGAAAGAACACTCTAACTATGGCTACACCTTC. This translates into CAISESKEHSNYGYTF.

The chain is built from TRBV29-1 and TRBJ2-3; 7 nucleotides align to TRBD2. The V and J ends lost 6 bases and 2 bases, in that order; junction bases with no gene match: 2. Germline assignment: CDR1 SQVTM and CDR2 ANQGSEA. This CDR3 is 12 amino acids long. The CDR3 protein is CSVGGDTDTQYF. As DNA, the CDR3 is TGCAGCGTGGGGGGGGACACAGATACGCAGTATTTT.

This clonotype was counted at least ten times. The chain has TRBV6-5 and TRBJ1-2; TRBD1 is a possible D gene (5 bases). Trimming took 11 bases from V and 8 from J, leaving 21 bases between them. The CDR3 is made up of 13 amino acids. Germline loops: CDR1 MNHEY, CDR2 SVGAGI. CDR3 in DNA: TGTGCCTCTTCGGCGGGGACCCGGCGGGGCTACACCTTC. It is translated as CASSAGTRRGYTF.

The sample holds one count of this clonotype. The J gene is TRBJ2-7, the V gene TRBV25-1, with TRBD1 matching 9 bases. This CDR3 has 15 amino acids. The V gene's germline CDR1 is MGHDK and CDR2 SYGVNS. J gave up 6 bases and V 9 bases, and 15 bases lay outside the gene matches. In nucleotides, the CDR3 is TGTGCCAGTAGAATTAGTGACAGGGGGGCTGTCGAGCAGTACTTC. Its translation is CASRISDRGAVEQYF.

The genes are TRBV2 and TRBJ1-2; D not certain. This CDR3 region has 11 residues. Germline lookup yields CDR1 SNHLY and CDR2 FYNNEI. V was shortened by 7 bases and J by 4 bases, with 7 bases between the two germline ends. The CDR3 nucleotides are TGTGCCAGCATGGTGGCCTATGGCTACACCTTC. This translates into CASMVAYGYTF. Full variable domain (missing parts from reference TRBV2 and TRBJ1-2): EPEVTQTPSHQVTQMGQEVILRCVPISNHLYFYWYRQILGQKVEFLVSFYNNEISEKSEIFDDQFSVERPDGSNFTLKIRSTKLEDSAMYFCASMVAYGYTFGSGTRLTVV.

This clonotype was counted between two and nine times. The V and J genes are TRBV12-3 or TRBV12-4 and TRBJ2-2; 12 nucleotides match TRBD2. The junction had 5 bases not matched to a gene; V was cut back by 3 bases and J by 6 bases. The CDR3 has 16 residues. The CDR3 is CASSFPLAGGPGELFF. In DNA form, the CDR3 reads TGTGCCAGCAGTTTTCCGCTAGCGGGGGGGCCCGGGGAGCTGTTTTTT.

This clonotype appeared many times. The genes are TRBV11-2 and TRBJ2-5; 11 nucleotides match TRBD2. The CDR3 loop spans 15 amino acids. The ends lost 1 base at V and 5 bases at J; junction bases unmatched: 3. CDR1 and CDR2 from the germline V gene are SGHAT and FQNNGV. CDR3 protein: CASSLASSGRETQYF. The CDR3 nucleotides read TGTGCCAGCAGCTTAGCGTCTAGCGGGAGGGAGACCCAGTACTTC.

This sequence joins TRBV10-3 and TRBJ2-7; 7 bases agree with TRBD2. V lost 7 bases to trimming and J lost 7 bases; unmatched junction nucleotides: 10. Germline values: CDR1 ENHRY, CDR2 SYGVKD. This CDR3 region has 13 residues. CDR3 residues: CAITASGDPEQYF. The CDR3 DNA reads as TGTGCCATCACCGCTAGCGGTGACCCTGAGCAGTACTTC.

The CDR3 region is CSAPRTGGANTEAFF. The CDR3 coding sequence is TGCAGTGCTCCGAGGACAGGGGGCGCAAACACTGAAGCTTTCTTT. V and J are TRBV20-1 and TRBJ1-1, with TRBD1 matching 11 bases. From germline, CDR1 is DFQATT and CDR2 SNEGSKA (reference sequence). Trimming removed 5 bases from V and 2 bases from J; junction bases left unmatched: 7. This CDR3 is built from 15 residues.

For the CDR3, the DNA is TGTGCCAGCAGCGTAGCTACGGGAGGGGTTCCCAACCGATGCTCCTACGAGCAGTACTTC. This gives the protein CASSVATGGVPNRCSYEQYF. The chain links TRBV9 to TRBJ2-7; 8 positions match TRBD2. Per germline, CDR1 SGDLS and CDR2 YYNGEE. The CDR3 loop spans 20 amino acids. V was clipped by 0 bases and J by 0 bases; unmatched bases: 17.

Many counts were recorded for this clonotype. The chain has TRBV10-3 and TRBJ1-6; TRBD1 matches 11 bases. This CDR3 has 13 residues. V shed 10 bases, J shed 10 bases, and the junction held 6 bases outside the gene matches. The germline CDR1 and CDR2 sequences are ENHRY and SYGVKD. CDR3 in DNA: TGTGCCACCGGGACAGGGGGGGCCTCACCCCTCCACTTT. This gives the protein CATGTGGASPLHF.

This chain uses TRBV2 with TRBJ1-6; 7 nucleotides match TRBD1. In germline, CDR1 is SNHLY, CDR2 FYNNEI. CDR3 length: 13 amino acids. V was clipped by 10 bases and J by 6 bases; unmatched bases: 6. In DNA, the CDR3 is TGTGCCAATTCTCGGGACAGTAATTCACCCCTCCACTTT. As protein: CANSRDSNSPLHF.

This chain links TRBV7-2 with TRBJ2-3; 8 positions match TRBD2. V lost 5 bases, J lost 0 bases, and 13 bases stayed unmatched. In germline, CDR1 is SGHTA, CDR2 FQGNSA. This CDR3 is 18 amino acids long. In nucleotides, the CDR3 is TGTGCCAGCAGCGTTAGCGGGATCACGCGAGCTAGCACAGATACGCAGTATTTT. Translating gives CASSVSGITRASTDTQYF.

Here the CDR3 DNA reads TGTGCCAGCAGCGGGGACAGGGACAATCAGCCCCAGCATTTT. Its protein is CASSGDRDNQPQHF. The V gene is TRBV25-1, the J gene TRBJ1-5; TRBD1 matches at 9 bases. V was pared by 6 bases and J by 3 bases, with 3 bases of the junction left unmatched. CDR3 length: 14 residues. Germline V lookup: CDR1 MGHDK, CDR2 SYGVNS.

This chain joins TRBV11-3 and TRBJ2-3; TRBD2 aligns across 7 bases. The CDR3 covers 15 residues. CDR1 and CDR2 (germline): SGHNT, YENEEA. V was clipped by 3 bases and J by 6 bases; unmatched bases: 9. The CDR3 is CASSFIAGPRDTQYF. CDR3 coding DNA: TGTGCCAGCAGCTTCATAGCGGGTCCTAGGGATACGCAGTATTTT.

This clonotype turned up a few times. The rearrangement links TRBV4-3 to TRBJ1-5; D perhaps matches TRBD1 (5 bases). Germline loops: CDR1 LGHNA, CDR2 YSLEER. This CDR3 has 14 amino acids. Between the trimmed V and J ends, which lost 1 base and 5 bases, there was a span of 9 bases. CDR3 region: CASSQGPGDQPQHF. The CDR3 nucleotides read TGCGCCAGCAGCCAAGGTCCGGGGGATCAGCCCCAGCATTTT.

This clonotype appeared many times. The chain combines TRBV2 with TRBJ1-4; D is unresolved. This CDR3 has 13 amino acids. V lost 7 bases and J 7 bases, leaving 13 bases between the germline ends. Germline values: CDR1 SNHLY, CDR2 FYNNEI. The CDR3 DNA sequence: TGTGCCAGCATCCCAGTTTTGGGTGAAAAACTGTTTTTT. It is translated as CASIPVLGEKLFF.

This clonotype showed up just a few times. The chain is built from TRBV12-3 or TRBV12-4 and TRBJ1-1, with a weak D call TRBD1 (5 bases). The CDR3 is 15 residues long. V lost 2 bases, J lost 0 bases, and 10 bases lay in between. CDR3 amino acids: CASSLRGNVNTEAFF. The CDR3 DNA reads TGTGCCAGCAGTTTAAGGGGTAACGTGAACACTGAAGCTTTCTTT.

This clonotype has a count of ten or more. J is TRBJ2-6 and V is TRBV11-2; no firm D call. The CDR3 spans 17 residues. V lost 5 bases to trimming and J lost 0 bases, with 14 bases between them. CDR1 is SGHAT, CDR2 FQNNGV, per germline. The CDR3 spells CASSEVGSSSGANVLTF. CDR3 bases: TGTGCCAGCAGCGAAGTGGGCAGTTCCTCTGGGGCCAACGTCCTGACTTTC.

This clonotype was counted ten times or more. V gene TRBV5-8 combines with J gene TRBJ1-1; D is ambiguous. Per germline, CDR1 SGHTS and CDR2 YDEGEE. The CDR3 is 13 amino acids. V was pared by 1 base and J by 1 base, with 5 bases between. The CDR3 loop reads CASSLLKNTEAFF. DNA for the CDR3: TGTGCCAGCAGCTTGTTGAAGAACACTGAAGCTTTCTTT.

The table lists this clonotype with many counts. The CDR3 spells CASSEVAGGRTDTQYF. The CDR3 DNA is TGTGCCAGCAGTGAAGTAGCGGGAGGCCGCACAGATACGCAGTATTTT. This chain connects TRBV25-1 to TRBJ2-3, with 10 bases fitting TRBD2. V lost 2 bases, J lost 1 base, and 3 bases stayed unmatched. Germline CDR1 MGHDK, CDR2 SYGVNS. The length of the CDR3 is 16 residues.

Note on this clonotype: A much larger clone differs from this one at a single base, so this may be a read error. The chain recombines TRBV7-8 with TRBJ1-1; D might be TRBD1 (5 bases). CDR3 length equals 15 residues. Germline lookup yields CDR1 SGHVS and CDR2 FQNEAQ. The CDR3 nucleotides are TGTGCCAGCAGCTTCACTTCGGACAAGAACACTGAAGCTCTCTTT. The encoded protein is CASSFTSDKNTEALF.

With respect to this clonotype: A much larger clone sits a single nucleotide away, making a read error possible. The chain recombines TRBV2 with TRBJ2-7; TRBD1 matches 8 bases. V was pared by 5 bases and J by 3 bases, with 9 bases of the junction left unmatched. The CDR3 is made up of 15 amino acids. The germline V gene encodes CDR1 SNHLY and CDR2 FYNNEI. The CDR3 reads CASSTSTGVDYEQYF. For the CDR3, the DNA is TGTGCCAGCAGTACATCGACAGGGGTGGACTACGAGCAGTACTTC.

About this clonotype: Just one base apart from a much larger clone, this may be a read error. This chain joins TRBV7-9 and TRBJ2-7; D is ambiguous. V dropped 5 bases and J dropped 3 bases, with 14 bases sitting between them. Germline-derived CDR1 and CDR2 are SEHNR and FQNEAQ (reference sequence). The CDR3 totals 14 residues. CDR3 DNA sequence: TGTGCCAGCAGCGACGAACAGACTGGCTACGAGCAGTACTTC. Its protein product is CASSDEQTGYEQYF.

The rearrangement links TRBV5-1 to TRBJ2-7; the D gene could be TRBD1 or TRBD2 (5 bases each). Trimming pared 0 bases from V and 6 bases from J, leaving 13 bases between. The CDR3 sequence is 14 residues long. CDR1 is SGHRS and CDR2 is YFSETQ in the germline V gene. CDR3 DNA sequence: TGCGCCAGCAGCTTGGGGTGGGGGAGCGGCGAGCAGTACTTC. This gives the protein CASSLGWGSGEQYF.

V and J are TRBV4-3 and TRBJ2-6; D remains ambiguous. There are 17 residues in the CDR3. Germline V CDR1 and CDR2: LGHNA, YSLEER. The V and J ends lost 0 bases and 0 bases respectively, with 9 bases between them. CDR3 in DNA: TGCGCCAGCAGCCAAGATTACCCGGGCTCTGGGGCCAACGTCCTGACTTTC. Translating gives CASSQDYPGSGANVLTF.